Presented here are 10 T cell receptor beta chains from one specimen sequenced in a study of tumor and adjacent non-tumor tissue in lung cancer. RNA was extracted from bulk tissue without any cell sorting. This non-tumor lung sample came from over 3 cm beyond the tumor edge. Three rounds of nested PCR, following a modified ARM-PCR protocol, produced the TCRbeta library. MiXCR, run by TCRdb on the multiplex PCR reads, gives a single entry per CDR3 protein. There are tens of thousands of distinct CDR3 sequences in the sample; roughly 57% occur only once, and 32% lies in the top ten. Specimen: distant non-tumor lung tissue. The source is a man aged 70 or older with non-small cell lung cancer.

This clonotype occurred many times. The chain uses TRBV6-2 or TRBV6-3 and TRBJ2-5; TRBD1 is a possible D gene (5 bases). The CDR3 covers 15 residues. Trimming removed 2 bases from V and 5 bases from J, with 15 bases in between. Looked up from germline, CDR1 is MNHEY and CDR2 is SVGEGT. The CDR3 DNA reads as TGTGCCAGCAGTTACCTTCCAGGGCGCCTGGAGACCCAGTACTTC. Protein: CASSYLPGRLETQYF.

Notes on this clonotype: A read error may account for a junction end that differs from germline. V and J are TRBV6-1 and TRBJ2-2; D is possibly TRBD1 (6 bases). This CDR3 spans 16 amino acids. Germline V gives CDR1 MNHNS, CDR2 SASEGT. The CDR3 spells CTSSFSGTLKTGELFF. CDR3 nucleotides: TGTACCAGCAGTTTCTCCGGGACATTGAAGACCGGGGAGCTATTTTTT.

As for this clonotype: The junction and the germline gene differ at one end; a read error may be behind it. CDR3 sequence reads: CAGRFSGTGIYTGELFF. As DNA, the CDR3 is TGTGCCGGCAGATTTTCCGGGACAGGGATCTACACCGGGGAGCTGTTTTTT. The gene calls are TRBV6-5 and TRBJ2-2, with 9 positions matching TRBD1. The CDR3 consists of 17 residues. CDR1 and CDR2 from the germline V gene are MNHEY and SVGAGI.

This clonotype has just a few counts. The chain recombines TRBV28 with TRBJ2-7; 11 bases are a match to TRBD2. Germline V gene lookup returns CDR1 MDHEN and CDR2 SYDVKM. The V segment lost 7 bases and the J segment 0 bases; nucleotides outside the gene matches: 14. The CDR3 runs to 18 residues. The CDR3 region is CASTSSGTSGVSSYEQYF. CDR3 sequence (DNA): TGTGCCAGCACTTCATCCGGGACTAGCGGTGTGAGCTCCTACGAGCAGTACTTC.

This clonotype was seen a few times. This may be a read error, as it is one base from a much larger clone. CDR3: CSAGTADNTGEPFF. In DNA form, the CDR3 reads TGCAGTGCTGGGACGGCAGACAACACCGGGGAGCCGTTTTTT. The gene calls are TRBV20-1 and TRBJ2-2, with D perhaps matching TRBD1 or TRBD2 (5 bases each). The CDR3 consists of 14 residues. The germline CDR1 and CDR2 sequences are DFQATT and SNEGSKA (reference sequence).

Comments on this clonotype: One end of the junction is discordant with germline, which a read error may explain. The genes are TRBV11-3 and TRBJ2-2; D is ambiguous. The CDR3 is made up of 17 amino acids. Germline loops: CDR1 SGHNT, CDR2 YENEEA. DNA of the CDR3: TGTGCCAGCAGCAGTGGACCGGCGATCCGGTACACTGGGGAGCTGTTTTTT. Encoded protein: CASSSGPAIRYTGELFF. Variable domain in full (rest from reference TRBV11-3 and TRBJ2-2): EAGVVQSPRYKIIEKKQPVAFWCNPISGHNTLYWYLQNLGQGPELLIRYENEEAVDDSQLPKDRFSAERLKGVDSTLKIQPAELGDSAVYLCASSSGPAIRYTGELFFGEGSRLTVL.

Of note for this clonotype: In this CDR3 the conserved last residue, phenylalanine or tryptophan, is missing, so a read error is likely. Because the CDR3's place on the DNA is in doubt, the DNA is left out and the CDR3 is given as listed by TCRdb. The rearrangement joins TRBV4-1 to TRBJ2-1; the table's TRBD2 call for D was not verified on the DNA. CDR1 and CDR2 (germline): MGHRA, YSYEKL. Counting both end residues, the CDR3 totals 14 amino acids. CDR3 protein: CASSKERAGNEHFV.

This clonotype was picked up a small number of times. The V gene is TRBV27, the J gene TRBJ2-5; D is unresolved. This CDR3 spans 14 amino acids. Germline CDR1 and CDR2: MNHEY and SMNVEV (reference sequence). V was cut by 3 bases and J by 4 bases, with 12 bases left in between. CDR3 in amino acids: CASSFSAARETQYF. The CDR3 DNA is TGTGCCAGCAGTTTCTCTGCGGCCAGAGAGACCCAGTACTTC.

As regards this clonotype: One base away lies a much larger clone, so this may be a sequencing read error. The chain has TRBV20-1 and TRBJ2-1; 7 bases map to TRBD1. Germline values: CDR1 DFQATT, CDR2 SNEGSKA (reference sequence). With 3 bases clipped from V and 8 bases from J, the junction kept 13 bases outside the gene matches. CDR3 length: 15 amino acids. CDR3 sequence (DNA): TGCAGTGCTAGCCGCCAGGGACAGTTTAAGCATGAGCAGTTCTTC. This sequence encodes CSASRQGQFKHEQFF.

The rearrangement links TRBV5-6 to TRBJ1-5, with D perhaps TRBD1 (6 bases). Trimming left V 1 base short and J 2 bases short, with 16 bases between. CDR1 is SGHDT and CDR2 is YYEEEE in the germline V gene. The CDR3 is 17 amino acids. The CDR3 DNA reads TGTGCCAGCAGCTTGATGAGTAGGGCAGGGGGCAATCAGCCCCAGCATTTT. It specifies CASSLMSRAGGNQPQHF.